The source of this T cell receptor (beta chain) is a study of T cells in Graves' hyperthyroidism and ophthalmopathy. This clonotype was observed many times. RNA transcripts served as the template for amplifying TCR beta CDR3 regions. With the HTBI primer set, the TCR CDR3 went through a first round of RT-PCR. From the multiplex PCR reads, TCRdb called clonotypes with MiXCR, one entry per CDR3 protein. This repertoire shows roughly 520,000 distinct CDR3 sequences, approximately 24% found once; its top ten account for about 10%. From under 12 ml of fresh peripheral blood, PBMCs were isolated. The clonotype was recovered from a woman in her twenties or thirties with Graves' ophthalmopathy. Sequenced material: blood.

CDR3 in amino acids: CASSVGLHTGELFF. The CDR3 DNA follows: TGTGCCAGCAGCGTGGGACTCCACACCGGGGAGCTGTTTTTT. The chain combines TRBV5-6 with TRBJ2-2, with D perhaps TRBD2 (6 bases). Germline loops: CDR1 SGHDT, CDR2 YYEEEE. CDR3 length equals 14 residues. The V end was cut by 4 bases, the J end by 3 bases, with 10 bases between.